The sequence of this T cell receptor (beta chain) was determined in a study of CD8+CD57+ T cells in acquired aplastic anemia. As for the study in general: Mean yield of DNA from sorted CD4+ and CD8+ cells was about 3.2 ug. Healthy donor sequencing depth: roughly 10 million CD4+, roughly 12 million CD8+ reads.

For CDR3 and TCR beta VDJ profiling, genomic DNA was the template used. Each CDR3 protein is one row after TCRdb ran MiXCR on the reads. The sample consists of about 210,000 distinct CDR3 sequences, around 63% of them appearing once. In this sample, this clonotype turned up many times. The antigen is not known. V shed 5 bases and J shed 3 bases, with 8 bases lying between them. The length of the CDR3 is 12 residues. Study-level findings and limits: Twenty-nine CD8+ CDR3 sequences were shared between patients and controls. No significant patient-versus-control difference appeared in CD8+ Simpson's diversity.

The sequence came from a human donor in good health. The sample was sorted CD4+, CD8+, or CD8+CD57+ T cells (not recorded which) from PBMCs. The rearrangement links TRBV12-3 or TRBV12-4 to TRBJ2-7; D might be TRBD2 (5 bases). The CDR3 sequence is CASSDGIYEQYF. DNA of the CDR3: TGTGCCAGCAGTGACGGGATCTACGAGCAGTACTTC.